This TCR beta chain is from a study of blood T cell repertoires in COVID-19. As originally analysed: Reference gene primer amplification gave nucleated cell count estimates. Assay: immunoSEQ multiplex PCR; the TCRdb copy retains only in-frame clones and omits some. Clone size and V and J calls were adopted from that table, with D and trimming inferred from the DNA. There are 150,000 to 200,000 clones in the sample; about 80% occur only once, and 3% to 3.5% lies in the top ten. CDR1 is MDHEN, CDR2 SYDVKM, per germline. The trim removed 7 bases at V and 9 bases at J, leaving 7 bases unmatched. This CDR3 has 14 residues. Participant age was roughly 18 to 90 years, and participants resided in fewer than 30 US areas. Membership in each cohort depended on participant-reported clinical history.

The chain combines TRBV28 with TRBJ2-1; 12 bases agree with TRBD2. Material: PBMCs or T cells enriched from blood (not recorded which). This TCR was recovered from a woman aged 60-75 years who had recovered from COVID-19. CDR3 sequence: CASTPSGGASEQFF. CDR3 DNA sequence: TGTGCCAGCACTCCTAGCGGGGGGGCTAGTGAGCAGTTCTTC.